This T cell receptor beta chain is from a study of Ad26.COV2.S vaccination and SARS-CoV-2 variants. Background on the study: Donor allocation was to the COV1001 Ad26.COV2.S trial arm.

There are 13 residues in the CDR3. V dropped 8 bases and J dropped 1; count of bases not matched to a gene: 2. The V gene's germline CDR1 is LGHDT and CDR2 YNNKEL (reference sequence). Points from the study as a whole: Reportedly, after vaccination the spike-specific CD8+ and CD4+ T cell responses displayed substantial breadth.

Generated by immunoSEQ multiplex PCR, the TCRdb table keeps only in-frame clones and is missing some. The table includes 300,000 to 400,000 clones, 85% detected once. This clone was recorded once. Antigen unknown. Documented treatment: some 19 received Ad26.COV2.S at low or high dose, single or two shots; five or six received placebo; per-sample allocation not given. Material that was analyzed had been drawn on day 63 after the first vaccine or placebo injection. The sample consisted of peripheral blood, taken in a trial of Ad26.COV2.S vaccine versus placebo. The chain couples TRBV3-1 (or the pseudogene TRBV3-2) to TRBJ1-1; TRBD1 aligns across 9 bases. This clonotype was obtained from a person aged 18-60 years who received the Ad26.COV2.S COVID-19 vaccine or a placebo. CDR3 residues: CASQDRGNTEAFF. The CDR3 DNA follows: TGTGCCAGCCAGGACAGGGGGAACACTGAAGCTTTCTTT.